This T cell receptor beta chain originates from a study of blood T cell repertoires in COVID-19 (dated by TCRdb to about 2020). Context from the whole study: Samples from collaborators originated in the United States, Italy and Spain and spanned both the acute and convalescent phases of COVID-19. Where HLA class I and class II types were available, the types were taken from metadata supplied by the sample provider, not from assay-based typing. The samples were drawn from two sources: the first 160 participants of the ongoing ImmuneRACE study, and 1,200 or so subjects contributed by 6 global collaborators. The prospective study material was composed of cDNA or gDNA derived from T cells, B-cell-depleted T cells, or PBMCs. The repertoires were made available in a free public database intended to serve as a resource for research on the immune response to SARS-CoV-2. The sample metadata nearly always contained a de-identified subject ID, COVID-19 status, age in years and sex. The dataset comprised deeply sampled blood TCRbeta repertoires from subjects exposed to, actively infected with, or recovered from COVID-19. What the research found in general, with its limitations: Clinical and demographic metadata were provided uncurated, with the amount varying by source and participant.

The immunoSEQ Assay, a bias-controlled multiplex PCR, was used to amplify TCRbeta CDR3 regions from genomic DNA. The study's processing was this. The number of nucleated cells in each sample was estimated by amplification of reference gene primers within the assay. To quantify the absolute abundance of each unique TCRbeta CDR3 rearrangement, sequence reads were collapsed and filtered. Productive Simpson clonality was computed per sample as the square root of Simpson's diversity index over productive rearrangements. The source is immuneACCESS, and TCRdb retained only in-frame sequences with V and J called. Part of the clones is not carried over; for the studies checked, unresolved V genes explain less than half of this, and the remainder is unexplained. D and trimming were read from the DNA, whereas the V and J calls and clone size are those reported in that table. The sample has hundreds of thousands of clones on record, approximately 83% of them singletons. Roughly 1.2% of the sample comes from the top ten.

One collaborating source in Seattle enrolled patients during active infection and followed them longitudinally through the course of disease. Each collaborating institution followed its own protocols to collect whole blood in K2EDTA tubes. Collaborator samples were shipped for TCRbeta analysis as frozen whole blood, isolated PBMCs, or DNA extracted from either sample type. In the case of this clone: This receptor's antigen is unknown. The input lacks base qualities; no much larger clone sits a single base away.

For CDR1 and CDR2, the germline V gene (reference sequence) lists GTSNPN and SVGIG. The CDR3, cysteine through phenylalanine, is 15 amino acids long. The entry retains the CDR3 DNA only, 45 bases that are in frame from base 1. V drops 5 bases and J drops 4 bases, leaving 20 bases in between. Sequencing was done on a sample of peripheral blood. This clonotype originated in a woman in her 30s with COVID-19, enrolled during active disease. The V and J genes are TRBV30 and TRBJ1-1, with a weak D call of TRBD1 (6 bases match). The CDR3 is CAWELGQPGATEAFF. The DNA sequence follows: TGTGCCTGGGAACTTGGACAGCCGGGTGCCACTGAAGCTTTCTTT.